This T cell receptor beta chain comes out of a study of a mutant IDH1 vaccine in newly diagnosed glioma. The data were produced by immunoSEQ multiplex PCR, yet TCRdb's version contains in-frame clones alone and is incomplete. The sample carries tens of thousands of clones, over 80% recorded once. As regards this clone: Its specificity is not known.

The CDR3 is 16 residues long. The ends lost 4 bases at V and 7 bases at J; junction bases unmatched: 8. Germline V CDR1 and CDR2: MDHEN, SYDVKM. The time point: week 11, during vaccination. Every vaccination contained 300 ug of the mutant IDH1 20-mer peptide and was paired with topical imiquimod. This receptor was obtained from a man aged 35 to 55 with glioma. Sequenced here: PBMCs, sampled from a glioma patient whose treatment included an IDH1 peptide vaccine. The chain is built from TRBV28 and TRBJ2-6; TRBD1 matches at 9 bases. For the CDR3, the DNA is TGTGCCAGCAGTTCTCCGGGACAGGGTGGCGCCAACGTCCTGACTTTC. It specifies CASSSPGQGGANVLTF.